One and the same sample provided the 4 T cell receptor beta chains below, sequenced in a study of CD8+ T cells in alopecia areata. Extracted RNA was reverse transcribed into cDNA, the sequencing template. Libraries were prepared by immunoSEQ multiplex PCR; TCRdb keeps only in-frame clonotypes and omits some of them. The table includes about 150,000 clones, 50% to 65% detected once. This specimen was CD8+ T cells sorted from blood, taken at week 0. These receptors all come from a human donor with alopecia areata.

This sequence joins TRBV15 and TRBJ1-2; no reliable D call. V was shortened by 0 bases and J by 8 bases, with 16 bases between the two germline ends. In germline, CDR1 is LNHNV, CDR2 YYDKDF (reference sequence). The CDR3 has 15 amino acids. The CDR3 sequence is CATSRDSEGSEGYTF. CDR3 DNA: TGTGCCACCAGCAGAGATAGCGAGGGATCTGAAGGCTACACCTTC.

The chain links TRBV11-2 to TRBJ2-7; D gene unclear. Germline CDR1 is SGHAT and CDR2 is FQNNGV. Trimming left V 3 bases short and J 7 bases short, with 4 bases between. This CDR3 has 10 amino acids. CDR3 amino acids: CASSLGEQYF. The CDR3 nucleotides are TGTGCCAGCAGCTTGGGAGAGCAGTACTTC.

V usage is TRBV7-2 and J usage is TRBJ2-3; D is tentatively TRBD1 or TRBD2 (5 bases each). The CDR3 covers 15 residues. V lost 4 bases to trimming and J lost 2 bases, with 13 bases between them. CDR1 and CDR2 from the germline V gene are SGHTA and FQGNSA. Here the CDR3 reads CASSSVGRFTDTQYF. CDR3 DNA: TGTGCCAGCAGCTCAGTGGGACGCTTCACAGATACGCAGTATTTT.

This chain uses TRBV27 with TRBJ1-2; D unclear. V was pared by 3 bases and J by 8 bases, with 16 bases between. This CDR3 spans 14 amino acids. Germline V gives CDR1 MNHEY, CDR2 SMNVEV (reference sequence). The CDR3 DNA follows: TGTGCCAGCAGTTTCAGCTCTACAAGGGAAGGCTACACCTTC. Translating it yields CASSFSSTREGYTF.